This T cell receptor beta chain was captured in a study of blood T cell repertoires in COVID-19. Study information: Samples of COVID-19 (acute and convalescent) were obtained from the United States, Italy and Spain.

It was during active infection that Seattle patients were enrolled and then longitudinally followed. Libraries were prepared by immunoSEQ multiplex PCR; TCRdb keeps only in-frame clonotypes and omits some of them. The sample contains roughly 310,000 clones, 75% to 90% of which appear only once. This sequence was found in a woman aged 25 to 45 with COVID-19, enrolled during active disease. The specimen sequenced was peripheral blood.

Written as DNA, the CDR3 is TGTGCCAGCAGGGGACTAGCGGGATCTCACAATGAGCAGTTCTTC. Its protein is CASRGLAGSHNEQFF. The chain joins TRBV2 to TRBJ2-1, with 13 bases fitting TRBD2. The J segment lost 5 bases and the V segment lost 6 bases, leaving 4 bases of the junction unmatched. The CDR3 sequence is 15 residues long. Germline values: CDR1 SNHLY, CDR2 FYNNEI.